These T cell receptor beta chains were read from a single sample in a study of shared clonotypes between healthy human individuals. Data came from immunoSEQ multiplex PCR; TCRdb stores just in-frame clones and leaves some out. The sample has millions of clones, about 92% seen once. Material: naive CD8+ T cells from PBMCs. The source of these receptors is a young man in good health. Some clones in this sample may be carry-over from other donors' samples. CDR3s include the opening cysteine and the closing phenylalanine or tryptophan. The order of the fields is V gene, clone size, J gene, D gene, CDR3 protein, CDR3 DNA. A D gene is named only where the DNA matches it firmly. A row's size may be missing; if present it is once, few, many or a size class.

>TRBV19|NA|TRBJ2-7|NA
CASTSGLNEQYF
TGTGCCAGTACCTCGGGGCTTAACGAGCAGTACTTC
>TRBV4-1|NA|TRBJ2-3|TRBD1
CASSHEQGSSGTDTQYF
TGCGCCAGCAGCCACGAACAGGGGAGTTCTGGCACAGATACGCAGTATTTT
>TRBV29-1|NA|TRBJ1-1|TRBD1
CSVGQGVGMNTEAFF
TGCAGCGTTGGGCAGGGGGTCGGGATGAACACTGAAGCTTTCTTT
>TRBV18|NA|TRBJ1-4|NA
CASSPPRGAPEKLFF
TGTGCCAGCTCACCACCGCGGGGGGCGCCTGAAAAACTGTTTTTT
>TRBV9|NA|TRBJ1-5|NA
CASSPGGLLAAQHF
TGTGCCAGCAGCCCCGGGGGCCTCCTGGCGGCCCAGCATTTT
>TRBV28|NA|TRBJ2-2|NA
CASSLVGGGNTGELFF
TGTGCCAGCAGTTTGGTCGGAGGCGGGAACACCGGGGAGCTGTTTTTT
>TRBV27|NA|TRBJ2-7|NA
CASSLTAAWGEQYF
TGTGCCAGCAGTCTAACGGCCGCCTGGGGAGAGCAGTACTTC
>TRBV6-1|once|TRBJ2-1|NA
CASSEIGAGRGGEQFF
TGTGCCAGCAGTGAAATAGGAGCGGGCCGAGGGGGTGAGCAGTTCTTC
>TRBV7-9|NA|TRBJ2-7|NA
CASSPRGNSYEQYF
TGTGCCAGCAGCCCCCGAGGGAACTCCTACGAGCAGTACTTC
>TRBV28|NA|TRBJ2-7|NA
CASSSTPGRDYEQYF
TGTGCCAGCAGTTCCACTCCGGGACGGGACTACGAGCAGTACTTC
>TRBV21-1|NA|TRBJ2-3|NA
CASPREGPTDTQYF
TGTGCCAGCCCACGGGAGGGCCCCACAGATACGCAGTATTTT
>TRBV10-1|NA|TRBJ2-3|NA
CASSALVQDTQYF
TGCGCCAGCAGTGCGTTGGTACAGGATACGCAGTATTTT
>TRBV5-1|NA|TRBJ2-1|TRBD1
CASHKDRGAYNEQFF
TGCGCCAGTCACAAGGACAGGGGCGCCTACAATGAGCAGTTCTTC
>TRBV4-3|NA|TRBJ1-4|NA
CASSQGGWNEKLFF
TGCGCCAGCAGCCAAGGGGGGTGGAATGAAAAACTGTTTTTT
>TRBV27|NA|TRBJ2-3|NA
CASSEATDTQYF
TGTGCCAGCAGCGAGGCCACAGATACGCAGTATTTT
>TRBV29-1|NA|TRBJ2-1|TRBD2
CSVEDRLAGYNEQFF
TGCAGCGTTGAAGATCGTCTAGCGGGGTACAATGAGCAGTTCTTC
>TRBV7-3|NA|TRBJ2-7|NA
CASSLIGGVGEQYF
TGTGCCAGCAGCTTAATCGGGGGAGTCGGGGAGCAGTACTTC
>TRBV7-9|NA|TRBJ1-4|NA
CASSLSWGEKLFF
TGTGCCAGCAGCTTATCGTGGGGTGAAAAACTGTTTTTT
>TRBV19|few|TRBJ1-4|TRBD1
CASSETPQGIAEKLFF
TGTGCCAGTAGTGAGACGCCACAGGGGATAGCGGAAAAACTGTTTTTT
>TRBV27|NA|TRBJ2-7|TRBD2
CASKYSGRAGDEQYF
TGTGCCAGCAAGTATAGCGGGAGGGCCGGGGACGAGCAGTACTTC
>TRBV7-9|NA|TRBJ2-3|TRBD1
CASSLVTGENTDTQYF
TGTGCCAGCAGCTTAGTAACAGGGGAAAACACAGATACGCAGTATTTT
>TRBV11-2|NA|TRBJ2-7|NA
CASSLGLGEQYF
TGTGCCAGCAGCTTAGGGCTGGGCGAGCAGTACTTC
>TRBV27|NA|TRBJ1-2|TRBD1
CASSLSTGANYGYTF
TGTGCCAGCAGTTTATCAACAGGGGCTAACTATGGCTACACCTTC
>TRBV13|once|TRBJ2-7|TRBD2
CASSFGPSGYEQYF
TGTGCCAGCAGCTTTGGGCCTAGCGGCTACGAGCAGTACTTC
>TRBV27|NA|TRBJ2-7|TRBD2
CASSLRGLRDLGGKEQYF
TGTGCCAGCAGTTTAAGGGGCTTGCGGGACTTGGGGGGGAAAGAGCAGTACTTC
>TRBV5-4|NA|TRBJ1-1|NA
CASSWGTAEAFF
TGTGCCAGCAGCTGGGGGACGGCAGAAGCTTTCTTT
>TRBV9|NA|TRBJ2-5|NA
CASSVGGTQETQYF
TGTGCCAGCAGCGTAGGTGGGACTCAAGAGACCCAGTACTTC
>TRBV9|NA|TRBJ2-7|TRBD2
CASSVGLAGEYEQYF
TGTGCCAGCAGCGTAGGCCTAGCGGGAGAGTACGAGCAGTACTTC
>TRBV27|once|TRBJ2-7|TRBD1
CASSLSHRDRVHEQYF
TGTGCCAGCAGTTTATCCCACCGGGACAGGGTCCACGAGCAGTACTTC
>TRBV7-9|NA|TRBJ1-4|NA
CASSPGGKLFF
TGTGCCAGCAGCCCGGGGGGAAAACTGTTTTTT
>TRBV28|NA|TRBJ2-1|NA
CATGPYSRREQFF
TGTGCCACCGGGCCTTACTCGAGGCGGGAGCAGTTCTTC
>TRBV6-1|NA|TRBJ2-7|NA
CASSVGPNYEQYF
TGTGCCAGCAGTGTGGGACCGAATTACGAGCAGTACTTC
>TRBV6-6|NA|TRBJ1-1|TRBD1
CASSYSEGAGEAFF
TGTGCCAGCAGTTACTCAGAGGGGGCCGGTGAAGCTTTCTTT
>TRBV7-9|few|TRBJ1-4|NA
CASSLGEGPQFF
TGTGCCAGCAGCTTAGGGGAGGGTCCCCAGTTTTTT
>TRBV28|NA|TRBJ2-1|NA
CASSLVPGPLNEQFF
TGTGCCAGCAGTTTAGTTCCGGGACCCCTCAATGAGCAGTTCTTC
>TRBV14|NA|TRBJ1-3|NA
CASSRGVRNTIYF
TGTGCCAGCAGCCGAGGAGTAAGAAACACCATATATTTT
>TRBV19|NA|TRBJ1-2|NA
CASSIATGSYGYTF
TGTGCCAGTAGTATAGCGACGGGTAGCTATGGCTACACCTTC
>TRBV29-1|NA|TRBJ2-7|NA
CSVYQGFHYEQYF
TGCAGCGTGTACCAGGGTTTTCACTACGAGCAGTACTTC
>TRBV5-1|NA|TRBJ1-2|NA
CASRMGSNYGYTF
TGCGCCAGCAGAATGGGGAGTAACTATGGCTACACCTTC
>TRBV7-9|NA|TRBJ2-3|TRBD2
CASSLSGLAGGSSTDTQYF
TGTGCCAGCAGCTTATCTGGCCTAGCGGGAGGCAGCAGCACAGATACGCAGTATTTT
>TRBV6-6|NA|TRBJ1-1|NA
CASSYLGAQNTEAFF
TGTGCCAGCAGTTACCTAGGGGCGCAGAACACTGAAGCTTTCTTT
>TRBV28|NA|TRBJ2-1|NA
CASSLDPDPYNEQFF
TGTGCCAGCAGTTTGGACCCAGACCCTTACAATGAGCAGTTCTTC
>TRBV11-2|NA|TRBJ1-4|NA
CASRPGSSRNEKLFF
TGTGCCAGCAGGCCCGGGAGCAGCCGTAATGAAAAACTGTTTTTT
>TRBV7-8|once|TRBJ2-7|TRBD2
CASSSSGRAYEQYF
TGTGCCAGCAGCTCGAGCGGGAGAGCCTACGAGCAGTACTTC
>TRBV11-3|NA|TRBJ2-1|NA
CASSLVGTSSYNEQFF
TGTGCCAGCAGCTTAGTAGGGACGAGCTCCTACAATGAGCAGTTCTTC